This TCR beta chain derives from a study of blood T cell repertoires in COVID-19. For the study at large: Collection of acute and convalescent COVID-19 samples took place in the United States, Italy and Spain. Sample material is recorded as cDNA or gDNA derived from T cells, B-cell-depleted T cells, or PBMCs.

In the original processing: From reference gene primer amplification, estimates of nucleated cell counts were derived. Using immunoSEQ multiplex PCR, the repertoire was profiled, and TCRdb retains in-frame clones only, with some absent. V and J calls and clone size are as listed in that table; D and trimming were resolved from the DNA. The data contain about 73,000 clones, around four fifths of them singletons. The source material was peripheral blood. This TCR derives from a man aged 80 or over with active or convalescent COVID-19.

The DNA of the CDR3 is TGTGCCATCGCGACGGGTCAGGGTATAGGCGAGCAGTACTTC. It translates to CAIATGQGIGEQYF. The genes are TRBV10-3 and TRBJ2-7, with a tentative D call TRBD1 (5 bases). Trimming stripped 8 bases from V and 6 bases from J, with 20 bases between. In germline, CDR1 is ENHRY, CDR2 SYGVKD. This CDR3 comprises 14 residues.